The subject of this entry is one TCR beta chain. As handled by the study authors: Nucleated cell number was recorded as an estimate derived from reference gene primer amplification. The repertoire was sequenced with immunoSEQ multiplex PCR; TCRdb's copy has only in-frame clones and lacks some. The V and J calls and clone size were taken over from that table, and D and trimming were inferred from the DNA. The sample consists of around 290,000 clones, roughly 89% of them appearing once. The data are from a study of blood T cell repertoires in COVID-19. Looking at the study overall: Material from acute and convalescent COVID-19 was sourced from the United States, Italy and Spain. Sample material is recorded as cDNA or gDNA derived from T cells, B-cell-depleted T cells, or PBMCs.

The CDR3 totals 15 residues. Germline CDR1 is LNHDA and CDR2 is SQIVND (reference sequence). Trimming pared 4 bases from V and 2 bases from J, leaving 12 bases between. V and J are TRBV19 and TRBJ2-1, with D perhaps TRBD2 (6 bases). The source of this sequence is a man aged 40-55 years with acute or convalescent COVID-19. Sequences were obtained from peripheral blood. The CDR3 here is CASSTPGDPYNEQFF. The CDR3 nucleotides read TGTGCCAGTAGTACCCCGGGGGACCCCTACAATGAGCAGTTCTTC.